This entry lists 23 T cell receptor beta chains sequenced from one sample in a study of cytomegalovirus exposure and HLA in healthy donors. The PCR ran on 60 Vbeta and 13 Jbeta primers. Only in-frame clones appear in the TCRdb table, and some are missing; sequencing was by immunoSEQ multiplex PCR. This sample has around 90,000 clones, with around 60% found just once. Sequencing used PBMCs. These TCRs come from a human donor in good health.

The V call is TRBV6-6, the J call TRBJ1-3; the D is unclear. CDR3 length: 15 amino acids. Germline V lookup: CDR1 MNHNY, CDR2 SVGAGI (reference sequence). Trimming cost V 4 bases and J 0 bases, with 10 bases left between them. CDR3 amino acids: CASSSSHSSGNTIYF. CDR3 bases: TGTGCCAGCAGTTCGAGTCATAGCTCTGGAAACACCATATATTTT.

As concerns this clone: A junction boundary mismatches the germline segment, possibly from a read error. The chain has TRBV19 and TRBJ2-2, with 9 bases lining up with TRBD2. The CDR3 totals 15 residues. The germline gives CDR1 LNHDA, CDR2 SQIVND (reference sequence). This CDR3 reads CASSIGLAGTGELFF. CDR3 nucleotide sequence: TGTGCCAGTAGCATAGGGCTAGCGGGGACCGGGGAGCTGTTTTTT. The full variable domain, its missing parts supplied by reference TRBV19 and TRBJ2-2, is DGGITQSPKYLFRKEGQNVTLSCEQNLNHDAMYWYRQDPGQGLRLIYYSQIVNDFQKGDIAEGYSVSREKKESFPLTVTSAQKNPTAFYLCASSIGLAGTGELFFGEGSRLTVL.

About this clone: One end of the junction varies from germline; a read error may be responsible. The same CDR3 is also encoded by other DNA sequences in this sample. The rearrangement uses TRBV4-3 and TRBJ2-7; D possibly corresponds to TRBD2 (5 bases). The CDR3 consists of 16 residues. The germline CDR1 and CDR2 sequences are LGHNA and YSLEER. The DNA for the CDR3 is TGCGCCAGTAGCCGATCGGGAACCGGGCTAAACTACGAGCAGTACTTC. Residues: CASSRSGTGLNYEQYF.

This clone turned up a few times. The V call is TRBV5-1, the J call TRBJ2-1; D uncertain. CDR3 length: 12 amino acids. Germline-derived CDR1 and CDR2 are SGHRS and YFSETQ. The ends were cut back, 0 bases at V and 6 bases at J, with 4 bases in the middle. The CDR3 protein is CASSLAFNEQFF. The CDR3 coding sequence is TGCGCCAGCAGCTTGGCTTTCAATGAGCAGTTCTTC.

The chain couples TRBV2 to TRBJ1-2, with 9 bases identical to TRBD1. This CDR3 has 13 amino acids. Unmatched junction bases numbered 7, after V lost 6 bases and J lost 8 bases. The germline V gene has CDR1 SNHLY and CDR2 FYNNEI. The CDR3 coding sequence is TGTGCCAGCAGGGGGGACAGGGTCGAGGGCTACACCTTC. Residues: CASRGDRVEGYTF.

This clone came up a few times. The chain couples TRBV7-2 to TRBJ2-1; D possibly corresponds to TRBD2 (5 bases). The CDR3 has 13 residues. Germline values: CDR1 SGHTA, CDR2 FQGNSA. Trimming took off 3 bases at V and 7 bases at J, with 10 bases between the two ends. The DNA for the CDR3 is TGTGCCAGCAGCTTTACTAGTTTTAATGAGCAGTTCTTC. It specifies CASSFTSFNEQFF.

With respect to this clone: Other nucleotide sequences in the sample specify the same CDR3. This chain uses TRBV20-1 with TRBJ1-1; D unresolved. The CDR3 covers 11 residues. V dropped 1 base and J dropped 5 bases, with 5 bases sitting between them. The germline gives CDR1 DFQATT, CDR2 SNEGSKA (reference sequence). The CDR3 bases are TGCAGTGCTAGAGCCAGAACTGAAGCTTTCTTT. Translation gives CSARARTEAFF.

This clone has more than one count but fewer than ten. The chain carries TRBV4-3 and TRBJ1-6; D is possibly TRBD1 (6 bases). Germline V gene data show CDR1 as LGHNA and CDR2 as YSLEER. The V end was cut by 0 bases, the J end by 9 bases, with 12 bases between. The CDR3 sequence is 15 residues long. The CDR3 loop is CASSQDEGGGSPLHF. The CDR3, as DNA: TGCGCCAGCAGCCAAGATGAGGGGGGGGGTTCACCCCTCCACTTT.

The V and J genes are TRBV10-3 and TRBJ2-7, with 12 bases matching TRBD2. V dropped 2 bases and J dropped 3; count of bases not matched to a gene: 2. CDR3 size: 15 residues. Germline V CDR1 and CDR2: ENHRY, SYGVKD. The CDR3 protein is CAISERTSGVYEQYF. The CDR3, as DNA: TGTGCCATCAGTGAGAGGACTAGCGGGGTCTACGAGCAGTACTTC.

This rearrangement joins TRBV7-2 to TRBJ2-7; no firm D call. The V end was cut by 5 bases, the J end by 0 bases, with 11 bases between. The CDR3 length is 14 residues. Germline V gene sequence: CDR1 SGHTA, CDR2 FQGNSA. DNA for the CDR3: TGTGCCAGCAGCCAGGATTTTAGCTCCTACGAGCAGTACTTC. Its protein product is CASSQDFSSYEQYF.

The V call is TRBV5-1, the J call TRBJ2-1, with 7 bases matching TRBD1. Germline V CDR1 and CDR2: SGHRS, YFSETQ. Trimming at V came to 1 base and at J to 6 bases, leaving 1 base not matched to a gene. This CDR3 has 13 amino acids. This chain's CDR3 is CASSLNRGNEQFF. CDR3 in DNA: TGCGCCAGCAGCTTGAACAGGGGCAATGAGCAGTTCTTC. Full variable domain (remainder filled in from reference TRBV5-1 and TRBJ2-1): KAGVTQTPRYLIKTRGQQVTLSCSPISGHRSVSWYQQTPGQGLQFLFEYFSETQRNKGNFPGRFSGRQFSNSRSEMNVSTLELGDSALYLCASSLNRGNEQFFGPGTRLTVL.

The rearrangement links TRBV2 to TRBJ2-7; a weak D match, TRBD1 (6 bases). The CDR3 has 15 amino acids. Germline lookup yields CDR1 SNHLY and CDR2 FYNNEI. The V gene lost 6 bases and the J gene lost 3 bases, with 18 bases spanning the gap. The CDR3 spells CASSDSRDRFYEQYF. CDR3 nucleotides: TGTGCCAGCAGCGACTCGAGAGACAGGTTCTACGAGCAGTACTTC.

The rearrangement joins TRBV4-3 to TRBJ2-7, with D possibly being TRBD2 (5 bases). V gave up 2 bases and J gave up 0 bases, with 11 bases separating them. Germline loops: CDR1 LGHNA, CDR2 YSLEER. CDR3 length: 15 residues. CDR3 sequence (DNA): TGCGCCAGCAGCCAAAGGCAGGACTCCTCCTACGAGCAGTACTTC. This translates into CASSQRQDSSYEQYF.

In this sample, this clone turned up a few times. This CDR3 fails to terminate in the conserved phenylalanine or tryptophan, so it likely reflects a read error. The DNA is omitted, as the CDR3 cannot be located on it reliably, and the CDR3 follows TCRdb's listing. This rearrangement joins TRBV5-3 to TRBJ1-1. TRBV5-3 is an open reading frame whose function is uncertain. The CDR3 comprises 11 residues, both ends counted. The CDR3 reads CARSLRWGGNR.

The chain is built from TRBV5-1 and TRBJ2-3; a possible D gene is TRBD1 (6 bases). Germline V CDR1 and CDR2: SGHRS, YFSETQ. The CDR3 extends over 16 amino acids. V was cut by 2 bases and J by 1 base, with 14 bases left in between. The CDR3 DNA is TGCGCCAGCAGCTTAAATCCAGGGGTCGGCACAGATACGCAGTATTTT. Encoded protein: CASSLNPGVGTDTQYF.

The rearrangement uses TRBV19 and TRBJ1-5; D is possibly TRBD1 (5 bases). The V gene's germline CDR1 is LNHDA and CDR2 SQIVND (reference sequence). Trimming removed 3 bases at V and 6 bases at J, with 9 bases between. CDR3 length: 13 residues. The chain's CDR3 is CASSIGGSQPQHF. CDR3 in DNA: TGTGCCAGTAGTATTGGGGGGAGTCAGCCCCAGCATTTT.

The chain uses TRBV7-6 and TRBJ2-1; D possibly corresponds to TRBD1 (6 bases). CDR1 SGHVS and CDR2 FNYEAQ come from the germline V gene. V gave up 5 bases and J gave up 10 bases, with 18 bases separating them. The CDR3 is 14 residues long. CDR3 protein: CASSLGGHDDEQFF. CDR3 DNA: TGTGCCAGCAGCCTAGGGGGACATGATGACGAGCAGTTCTTC.

The gene calls are TRBV7-2 and TRBJ2-1; 9 nucleotides align to TRBD1. Germline V gene data show CDR1 as SGHTA and CDR2 as FQGNSA. The CDR3 is made up of 15 amino acids. The ends lost 6 bases at V and 4 bases at J; junction bases unmatched: 7. The CDR3 loop reads CASSSTGGAYNEQFF. CDR3 sequence (DNA): TGTGCCAGCAGTTCCACAGGGGGCGCGTACAATGAGCAGTTCTTC.

This clone was observed a handful of times. The chain is built from TRBV7-6 and TRBJ2-2; D possibly corresponds to TRBD2 (6 bases). Germline V gene lookup returns CDR1 SGHVS and CDR2 FNYEAQ. The V and J ends lost 5 bases and 3 bases respectively, with 10 bases between them. The CDR3 has 14 residues. The CDR3, as DNA: TGTGCCAGCAGCCTCATAGCGGACACCGGGGAGCTGTTTTTT. This codes for CASSLIADTGELFF.

This CDR3 reads CASRLPRRGEKLFF. The CDR3 DNA reads TGTGCCAGCAGACTACCGCGCAGAGGTGAAAAACTGTTTTTT. The chain links TRBV2 to TRBJ1-4, with D unresolved. CDR3 length equals 14 residues. V lost 6 bases and J 7 bases, leaving 15 bases between the germline ends. CDR1 and CDR2 (germline): SNHLY, FYNNEI.

This clone was detected only a few times. The chain is built from TRBV27 and TRBJ2-7; 8 nucleotides align to TRBD2. This CDR3 has 16 residues. J gave up 3 bases and V 4 bases, and 11 bases lay outside the gene matches. Per the germline V gene, CDR1 is MNHEY and CDR2 is SMNVEV (reference sequence). The CDR3 reads CASSSIRTSHYYEQYF. CDR3 sequence (DNA): TGTGCCAGCAGTTCTATCCGGACTAGCCATTACTACGAGCAGTACTTC.

The chain carries TRBV7-9 and TRBJ1-2; D may be TRBD1 (6 bases). The CDR3 runs to 16 residues. From germline, CDR1 is SEHNR and CDR2 FQNEAQ (reference sequence). Trimming pared 5 bases from V and 0 bases from J, leaving 16 bases between. DNA for the CDR3: TGTGCCAGCAGCCCTACAGGGAGGGAAGCTAACTATGGCTACACCTTC. Residues: CASSPTGREANYGYTF.

There are a few counts of this clone. The rearrangement uses TRBV5-4 and TRBJ2-7; weak D call: TRBD1 (7 bases). Trimming stripped 5 bases from V and 0 bases from J, with 9 bases between. The CDR3 loop spans 13 amino acids. CDR1 and CDR2 from the germline V gene are SGHNT and YYREEE (reference sequence). This chain's CDR3 is CASRRDSSYEQYF. The CDR3 coding sequence is TGTGCCAGCAGGCGGGACAGCTCCTACGAGCAGTACTTC.